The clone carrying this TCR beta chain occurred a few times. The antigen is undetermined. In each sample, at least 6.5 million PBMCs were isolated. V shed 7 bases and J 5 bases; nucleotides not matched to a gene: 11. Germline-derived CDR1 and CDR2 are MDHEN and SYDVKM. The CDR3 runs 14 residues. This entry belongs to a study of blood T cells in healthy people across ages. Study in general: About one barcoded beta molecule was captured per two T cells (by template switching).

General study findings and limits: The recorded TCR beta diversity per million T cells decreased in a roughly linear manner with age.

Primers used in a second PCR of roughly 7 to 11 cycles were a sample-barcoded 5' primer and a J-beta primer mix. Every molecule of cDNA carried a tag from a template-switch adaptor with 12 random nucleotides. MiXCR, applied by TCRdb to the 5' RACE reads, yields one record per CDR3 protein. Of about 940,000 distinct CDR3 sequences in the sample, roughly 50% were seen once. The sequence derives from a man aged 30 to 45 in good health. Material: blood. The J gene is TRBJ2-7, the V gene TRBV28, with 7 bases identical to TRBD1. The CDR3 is CASIQAGGFNEQYF. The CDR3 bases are TGTGCCAGCATTCAGGCAGGGGGTTTTAACGAGCAGTACTTC.